Listed here are 2 T cell receptor beta chains from one sample, sequenced in a study of cytomegalovirus exposure and HLA in healthy donors. The PCR ran on 60 Vbeta and 13 Jbeta primers. Some clones are missing from TCRdb's copy, which holds only in-frame ones; the method was immunoSEQ multiplex PCR. The sample shows 100,000 to 150,000 clones, about 80% of them seen only once. Specimen: PBMCs. These receptor sequences come from a boy aged 2 to 10 in good health and CMV-seronegative.

The rearrangement joins TRBV2 to TRBJ1-1, with 7 bases fitting TRBD1. Germline values: CDR1 SNHLY, CDR2 FYNNEI. After removal of 6 bases from V and 7 bases from J, the junction contained 11 bases not matched to a gene. The CDR3 contains 14 residues. CDR3 nucleotides: TGTGCCAGCAGGGAGACCGGGACAGTCGGTGAAGCTTTCTTT. It is translated as CASRETGTVGEAFF.

The V call is TRBV27, the J call TRBJ1-2; D unresolved. The CDR3 runs 14 residues. CDR1 and CDR2 from the germline V gene are MNHEY and SMNVEV (reference sequence). The ends were cut back, 4 bases at V and 3 bases at J, with 12 bases in the middle. DNA for the CDR3: TGTGCCAGCAGTTGGTCCTACACAGACTATGGCTACACCTTC. It is translated as CASSWSYTDYGYTF.